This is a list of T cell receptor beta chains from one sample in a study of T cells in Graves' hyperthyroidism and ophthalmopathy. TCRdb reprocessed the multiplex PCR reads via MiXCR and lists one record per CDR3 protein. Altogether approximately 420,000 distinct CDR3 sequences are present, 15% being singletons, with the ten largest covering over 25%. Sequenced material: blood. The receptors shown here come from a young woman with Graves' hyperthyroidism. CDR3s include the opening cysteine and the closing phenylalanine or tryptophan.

CDR3 protein: CASSERAGGRTDTQYF
V gene: TRBV2

CDR3 protein: CASSARDTGELFF
V gene: TRBV2

CDR3 protein: CAIKATPNQPQHF
V gene: TRBV10-3

CDR3 protein: CASRAPGERVEKLFF
V gene: TRBV28

CDR3 protein: CASSYEATSYNEQFF
V gene: TRBV6-5

CDR3 protein: CASSLELAGGLYNEQFF
V gene: TRBV11-2

CDR3 protein: CASSPRTGGLNTEAFF
V gene: TRBV11-3

CDR3 protein: CATSESGTADYGYTF
V gene: TRBV24-1

CDR3 protein: CASSRLEAFF
V gene: TRBV12-3/TRBV12-4

CDR3 protein: CASSQEHAPTDTQYF
V gene: TRBV4-1

CDR3 protein: CASSERTGTSGRSRETQYF
V gene: TRBV2

CDR3 protein: CASSSISGSRTDTQYF
V gene: TRBV7-6

CDR3 protein: CASSPGQGVYNEQFF
V gene: TRBV18

CDR3 protein: CASSLGSRYEQYF
V gene: TRBV5-1

CDR3 protein: CASSPGSQGPYEQYF
V gene: TRBV18

CDR3 protein: CASTWMGGGDEQFF
V gene: TRBV12-3/TRBV12-4

CDR3 protein: CASSLTSLYNEQFF
V gene: TRBV7-7

CDR3 protein: CSARGGGAPTEAFF
V gene: TRBV20-1

CDR3 protein: CASSSASGGIDEQYF
V gene: TRBV7-6

CDR3 protein: CASSVGGGRAKEKLFF
V gene: TRBV9

CDR3 protein: CVLLRDTLNTGELFF
V gene: TRBV6-4

CDR3 protein: CASSQAEQGGYGYTF
V gene: TRBV4-1

CDR3 protein: CASSKGPEGNQPQHF
V gene: TRBV2

CDR3 protein: CASSGGQGGTDTQYF
V gene: TRBV5-1

CDR3 protein: CASSQVGVTGNTIYF
V gene: TRBV14

CDR3 protein: CASTEDTEAFF
V gene: TRBV12-3/TRBV12-4

CDR3 protein: CASSAGLGSEYF
V gene: TRBV28

CDR3 protein: CATSDPHEGSGANVLTF
V gene: TRBV24-1

CDR3 protein: CASSRAGPGTNEKLFF
V gene: TRBV28

CDR3 protein: CASSLEVSGAAQYF
V gene: TRBV12-3/TRBV12-4

CDR3 protein: CASSPRGQINQPQHF
V gene: TRBV11-1